Presented here are 27 T cell receptor beta chains from one specimen sequenced in a study of early T cells in non-severe SARS-CoV-2 infection. Each CDR3 protein is one row after TCRdb ran MiXCR on the 5' RACE reads. The repertoire holds 62,000 or so distinct CDR3 sequences, approximately 9.3% seen once, with roughly 1.2% in the top ten. Specimen: whole blood. The source of these receptors is an adult who was a healthcare worker with PCR-confirmed SARS-CoV-2 infection or an uninfected control (not recorded which).

The chain joins TRBV5-6 to TRBJ2-7, with D hard to call. The CDR3 has 17 amino acids. CDR1 is SGHDT and CDR2 is YYEEEE in the germline V gene. V was pared by 2 bases and J by 0 bases, with 18 bases between. The DNA of the CDR3 is TGTGCCAGCAGCTTACAAATGGGCTTATCCCGCTCCTACGAGCAGTACGTC. Its translation: CASSLQMGLSRSYEQYV.

This clonotype was observed a few times. This chain links TRBV28 with TRBJ1-1, with no clear D. CDR3 length: 14 amino acids. Trimming removed 3 bases from V and 7 bases from J, with 15 bases in between. Germline CDR1 is MDHEN and CDR2 is SYDVKM. CDR3 loop: CASSFLGKWDEAFF. The CDR3 DNA is TGTGCCAGCAGTTTCCTTGGGAAGTGGGATGAAGCTTTCTTT. Full variable domain (remainder filled in from reference TRBV28 and TRBJ1-1): DVKVTQSSRYLVKRTGEKVFLECVQDMDHENMFWYRQDPGLGLRLIYFSYDVKMKEKGDIPEGYSVSREKKERFSLILESASTNQTSMYLCASSFLGKWDEAFFGQGTRLTVV.

There are a few counts of this clonotype. This chain links TRBV20-1 with TRBJ2-2, with TRBD1 identical over 8 bases. Unmatched junction bases numbered 5, after V lost 3 bases and J lost 5 bases. Germline loops: CDR1 DFQATT, CDR2 SNEGSKA (reference sequence). The CDR3 sequence is 14 residues long. CDR3 sequence reads: CSARDRVRTGELFF. The CDR3 DNA sequence: TGCAGTGCTAGGGACAGGGTTCGGACCGGGGAGCTGTTTTTT.

There are a few counts of this clonotype. J is TRBJ2-3 and V is TRBV6-6; TRBD2 aligns across 9 bases. This CDR3 is 15 amino acids long. After removal of 2 bases from V and 4 bases from J, the junction contained 4 bases not matched to a gene. In germline, CDR1 is MNHNY, CDR2 SVGAGI (reference sequence). CDR3 residues: CASSYQRGAPDTQYF. The CDR3 DNA is TGTGCCAGCAGTTACCAGCGGGGGGCCCCAGATACGCAGTATTTT.

The rearrangement uses TRBV12-3 or TRBV12-4 and TRBJ2-1, with 10 bases matching TRBD1. The V gene end was trimmed by 3 bases and the J gene end by 4 bases; junction bases not matched to a gene: 0. The CDR3 runs to 14 residues. CDR3 residues: CASSLGQGYNEQFF. For the CDR3, the DNA is TGTGCCAGCAGTTTGGGACAGGGGTACAATGAGCAGTTCTTC.

This clonotype was detected ten times or more. The V and J genes are TRBV24-1 and TRBJ2-5; no firm D call. V shed 4 bases and J shed 0 bases, with 11 bases lying between them. Germline CDR1 reads KGHDR; CDR2 reads SFDVKD. The CDR3 totals 15 residues. CDR3 protein: CATSDAGPYQETQYF. In nucleotides, the CDR3 is TGTGCCACCAGTGACGCCGGGCCCTACCAAGAGACCCAGTACTTC.

This clonotype was counted many times. The genes are TRBV28 and TRBJ1-2, with 7 bases aligning to TRBD1. CDR3 length equals 14 residues. The V segment lost 3 bases and the J segment 4 bases; nucleotides outside the gene matches: 5. Germline CDR1 reads MDHEN; CDR2 reads SYDVKM. This CDR3 reads CASSLKGAVYGYTF. CDR3 DNA: TGTGCCAGCAGTTTGAAGGGGGCAGTCTATGGCTACACCTTC.

The chain is built from TRBV6-1 and TRBJ2-7; weak D call: TRBD1 (6 bases). V was clipped by 3 bases and J by 0 bases, with 18 bases between them. CDR1 and CDR2 from the germline V gene are MNHNS and SASEGT. The CDR3 totals 17 residues. The CDR3 DNA reads TGTGCCAGCAGTGAGCCATCAGGGGCCGCATACTCCTACGAGCAGTACGTC. Its protein product is CASSEPSGAAYSYEQYV.

This clonotype turned up a few times. V and J are TRBV6-6 and TRBJ1-5; maybe TRBD1 (6 bases). The germline V gene has CDR1 MNHNY and CDR2 SVGAGI (reference sequence). With 4 bases removed from V and 2 bases from J, the gap between germline ends came to 9 bases. The CDR3 totals 14 residues. In nucleotides, the CDR3 is TGTGCCAGCAGTTGGGGGGCGGGCAATCAGCCCCAGCATTTT. Encoded protein: CASSWGAGNQPQHF.

In its sample, this clonotype was seen a few times. The rearrangement links TRBV20-1 to TRBJ2-3; D uncertain. The CDR3 has 16 residues. Germline-derived CDR1 and CDR2 are DFQATT and SNEGSKA (reference sequence). The V end was cut by 5 bases, the J end by 1 base, with 19 bases between. This CDR3 is CSALKLESRGTDTQYF. The CDR3 DNA follows: TGCAGTGCTCTGAAGCTTGAGTCCCGCGGCACAGATACGCAGTATTTT.

The rearrangement joins TRBV6-1 to TRBJ2-3; D is ambiguous. This CDR3 has 13 amino acids. Trimming shortened V by 4 bases and J by 6 bases, and 11 bases separated the two germline ends. Germline V gives CDR1 MNHNS, CDR2 SASEGT. DNA for the CDR3: TGTGCCAGCAGTGCTGTTCCCTCCGATACGCAGTATTTT. As protein: CASSAVPSDTQYF.

This clonotype occurred many times. The chain uses TRBV11-2 and TRBJ2-1; D not certain. Germline V lookup: CDR1 SGHAT, CDR2 FQNNGV. The CDR3 extends over 16 amino acids. Trimming cost V 5 bases and J 0 bases, with 14 bases left between them. The CDR3 sequence is CASSQRNQRSYNEQFF. The DNA of the CDR3 is TGTGCCAGCAGCCAAAGGAATCAGCGCTCCTACAATGAGCAGTTCTTC.

This chain connects TRBV4-2 to TRBJ2-3, with D perhaps given as TRBD1 or TRBD2 (5 bases each). V dropped 1 base and J dropped 6 bases, with 8 bases sitting between them. The length of the CDR3 is 13 residues. Germline CDR1 reads LGHNA; CDR2 reads YNFKEQ. The CDR3 nucleotides are TGTGCCAGCAGCCAAGTAGGGGAGGATACGCAGTATTTT. Encoded protein: CASSQVGEDTQYF.

This clonotype was counted only a few times. The gene calls are TRBV12-3 or TRBV12-4 and TRBJ2-5, with 9 positions matching TRBD2. The V gene end was trimmed by 7 bases and the J gene end by 5 bases; junction bases not matched to a gene: 17. This CDR3 region has 17 residues. The CDR3 loop reads CASTGYAGGPLRETQYF. As DNA, the CDR3 is TGTGCCAGCACCGGCTACGCGGGGGGGCCTCTGCGTGAGACCCAGTACTTC.

V gene TRBV5-8 combines with J gene TRBJ1-2, with D perhaps matching TRBD1 (5 bases). The CDR3 is 15 residues long. Germline lookup yields CDR1 SGHTS and CDR2 YDEGEE. The V end was cut by 4 bases, the J end by 4 bases, with 17 bases between. The CDR3 DNA is TGTGCCAGCAGCCTGGGGGTCGACAGATCCTATGGCTACACCTTC. Translated: CASSLGVDRSYGYTF.

This clonotype was seen repeatedly, ten times or more. J is TRBJ1-5 and V is TRBV27; TRBD1 is a possible D gene (5 bases). The V gene's germline CDR1 is MNHEY and CDR2 SMNVEV (reference sequence). The CDR3 runs 14 residues. V was pared by 2 bases and J by 0 bases, with 5 bases between. The CDR3 is CASSLRGSNQPQHF. For the CDR3, the DNA is TGTGCCAGCAGTTTAAGGGGTAGCAATCAGCCCCAGCATTTT.

This clonotype was recorded at least ten times. The chain combines TRBV20-1 with TRBJ2-5; no reliable D call. The V gene lost 3 bases and the J gene lost 4 bases, with 9 bases spanning the gap. Germline CDR1 reads DFQATT; CDR2 reads SNEGSKA (reference sequence). The CDR3 sequence is 12 residues long. CDR3 nucleotide sequence: TGCAGTGCTAGTACGGGTGTAGAGACCCAGTACTTC. This encodes CSASTGVETQYF.

This clonotype came up a few times. The chain has TRBV6-1 and TRBJ1-1; TRBD1 agrees at 8 bases. This CDR3 has 14 amino acids. Per the germline V gene, CDR1 is MNHNS and CDR2 is SASEGT. The trim removed 7 bases at V and 2 bases at J, leaving 6 bases unmatched. The CDR3 is CASTQGTGNTEAFF. CDR3 nucleotides: TGTGCCAGCACCCAAGGGACAGGAAACACTGAAGCTTTCTTT.

The chain uses TRBV5-1 and TRBJ1-1; 7 bases agree with TRBD1. The length of the CDR3 is 15 residues. Germline CDR1 reads SGHRS; CDR2 reads YFSETQ. Trimming took 3 bases from V and 0 from J; bases not matched to a gene: 5. The chain's CDR3 is CASSSWDSLNTEAFF. DNA of the CDR3: TGCGCCAGCAGCTCCTGGGACAGCTTGAACACTGAAGCTTTCTTT.

This clonotype was seen ten or more times. This sequence joins TRBV27 and TRBJ2-3; the D gene is possibly TRBD2 (5 bases). Trimming cost V 5 bases and J 5 bases, with 14 bases left between them. This CDR3 has 14 amino acids. Germline-derived CDR1 and CDR2 are MNHEY and SMNVEV (reference sequence). CDR3: CASSPRSGLDTQYF. CDR3 nucleotide sequence: TGTGCCAGCAGTCCACGATCGGGGTTAGATACGCAGTATTTT.

The rearrangement links TRBV7-7 to TRBJ1-3; possibly TRBD1 for D (6 bases). CDR1 is SSHAT, CDR2 FNYEAQ, per germline (reference sequence). This CDR3 contains 13 residues. The germline V and J ends were trimmed by 5 bases and 9 bases, with 14 bases remaining between them. This chain's CDR3 is CASSISQGSTIYF. The CDR3, as DNA: TGTGCCAGCAGCATTAGTCAGGGGTCCACCATATATTTT.

This clonotype appeared a few times. The J gene is TRBJ1-2, the V gene TRBV6-1; D not resolved. Germline CDR1 reads MNHNS; CDR2 reads SASEGT. Trimming removed 6 bases from V and 4 bases from J, with 15 bases in between. CDR3 length equals 14 residues. For the CDR3, the DNA is TGTGCCAGCAGCCCCGGGGATCCCAGCTATGGCTACACCTTC. Amino acids: CASSPGDPSYGYTF.

This clonotype has only a few counts. V gene TRBV19 combines with J gene TRBJ2-4; D perhaps matches TRBD2 (6 bases). The CDR3 is 15 amino acids. V was shortened by 4 bases and J by 0 bases, with 10 bases between the two germline ends. Germline CDR1 and CDR2: LNHDA and SQIVND (reference sequence). Here the CDR3 DNA reads TGTGCCAGTAGTAGGGGGGACCTAGCCAAAAACATTCAGTACTTC. This codes for CASSRGDLAKNIQYF.

This chain connects TRBV7-8 to TRBJ1-1; TRBD1 matches 7 bases. V dropped 0 bases and J dropped 5; count of bases not matched to a gene: 6. CDR3 length: 15 amino acids. CDR1 SGHVS and CDR2 FQNEAQ come from the germline V gene. CDR3 nucleotide sequence: TGTGCCAGCAGCTTAGCGACAGGGACTTGGACTGAAGCTTTCTTT. This encodes CASSLATGTWTEAFF. The entire variable domain, with the rest obtained from reference TRBV7-8 and TRBJ1-1, is as follows: GAGVSQSPRYKVAKRGQDVALRCDPISGHVSLFWYQQALGQGPEFLTYFQNEAQLDKSGLPSDRFFAERPEGSVSTLKIQRTQQEDSAVYLCASSLATGTWTEAFFGQGTRLTVV.

This clonotype was seen at least ten times. The chain carries TRBV4-1 and TRBJ1-1; 7 bases agree with TRBD1. This CDR3 comprises 17 residues. V shed 2 bases and J 0 bases; nucleotides not matched to a gene: 9. The germline gives CDR1 MGHRA, CDR2 YSYEKL. The CDR3 sequence: CASSQFPGQSMNTEAFF. CDR3 nucleotide sequence: TGCGCCAGCAGCCAATTTCCGGGACAGAGCATGAACACTGAAGCTTTCTTT.

There are a few counts of this clonotype. V and J are TRBV15 and TRBJ2-1, with 11 bases matching TRBD2. With 2 bases clipped from V and 7 bases from J, the junction kept 7 bases outside the gene matches. The CDR3 spans 16 residues. Germline V lookup: CDR1 LNHNV, CDR2 YYDKDF (reference sequence). CDR3 nucleotide sequence: TGTGCCACCAGCAGAATAGCGGGGGGGATCGGGAATGAGCAGTTCTTC. Amino acid sequence: CATSRIAGGIGNEQFF. The full variable domain, rest sourced from reference TRBV15 and TRBJ2-1, is DAMVIQNPRYQVTQFGKPVTLSCSQTLNHNVMYWYQQKSSQAPKLLFHYYDKDFNNEADTPDNFQSRRPNTSFCFLDIRSPGLGDTAMYLCATSRIAGGIGNEQFFGPGTRLTVL.

The chain employs TRBV2 and TRBJ2-4, with 9 bases fitting TRBD1. Germline loops: CDR1 SNHLY, CDR2 FYNNEI. With 6 bases clipped from V and 3 bases from J, the junction kept 0 bases outside the gene matches. This CDR3 region has 13 residues. In DNA, the CDR3 is TGTGCCAGCAGGGACAGGGGCAAAAACATTCAGTACTTC. Translated, it gives CASRDRGKNIQYF.